Below are 13 T cell receptor beta chains sequenced from a single sample in a study of T cells after yellow fever vaccination. TCRdb re-called the 5' RACE reads through MiXCR, storing one row per CDR3 protein. The profile shows around 100,000 distinct CDR3 sequences, about 6% of them singletons. The sample consisted of CD8+ T cells sorted from PBMCs, taken 10 days after the yellow fever booster vaccination. Receptors were obtained from a man aged 18 to 35 who received the YFV17D yellow fever vaccine.

The sample holds many counts of this clonotype. The V and J genes are TRBV7-9 and TRBJ2-7; TRBD1 might be the D (5 bases). In germline, CDR1 is SEHNR, CDR2 FQNEAQ (reference sequence). This CDR3 has 15 residues. V dropped 4 bases and J dropped 3 bases, with 16 bases sitting between them. The CDR3 nucleotides read TGTGCCAGCAGCTCCCCTGTTGACCAGGGCTACGAGCAGTACGTC. This gives the protein CASSSPVDQGYEQYV.

In this sample, this clonotype turned up a few times. V usage is TRBV5-1 and J usage is TRBJ1-3; D gene ambiguous. CDR3 length equals 14 residues. Trimming shortened V by 4 bases and J by 2 bases, and 10 bases separated the two germline ends. Per the germline V gene, CDR1 is SGHRS and CDR2 is YFSETQ. CDR3 DNA sequence: TGCGCCAGCAGCAGCTACCCCGCTGGAAACACCATATATTTT. Protein product: CASSSYPAGNTIYF.

This clonotype was detected only a few times. This rearrangement joins TRBV20-1 to TRBJ1-5; a possible D gene is TRBD1 (5 bases). This CDR3 contains 13 residues. Germline V gives CDR1 DFQATT, CDR2 SNEGSKA (reference sequence). Trimming shortened V by 8 bases and J by 0 bases, and 11 bases separated the two germline ends. The CDR3 bases are TGCAGTTCGGGGGACCCTAGCAATCAGCCCCAGCATTTT. Its protein product is CSSGDPSNQPQHF.

The chain uses TRBV7-9 and TRBJ1-1; D is undetermined. The CDR3 is 12 residues long. Germline-derived CDR1 and CDR2 are SEHNR and FQNEAQ (reference sequence). V dropped 2 bases and J dropped 4 bases, with 5 bases sitting between them. CDR3 in amino acids: CASSLQATEAFF. CDR3 coding DNA: TGTGCCAGCAGCTTACAGGCCACTGAAGCTTTCTTT.

In this sample, this clonotype turned up many times. The chain combines TRBV13 with TRBJ2-7; D tentatively reads TRBD1 or TRBD2 (5 bases each). The germline CDR1 and CDR2 sequences are PRHDT and FYEKMQ (reference sequence). Deletions cut 4 bases from V and 5 bases from J, with 12 bases between. CDR3 length equals 13 residues. The CDR3 here is CASSSLGDHEQYV. CDR3 sequence (DNA): TGTGCCAGCAGCTCCTTGGGGGACCACGAGCAGTACGTC.

This clonotype was seen a few times. The V call is TRBV29-1, the J call TRBJ1-2, with a weak D call TRBD1 (5 bases). V shed 8 bases and J shed 4 bases, with 17 bases lying between them. The CDR3 runs to 13 residues. Germline CDR1 SQVTM, CDR2 ANQGSEA. DNA of the CDR3: TGCAGCACACCCGCTCAGGGAGCCTATGGCTACACCTTC. Protein: CSTPAQGAYGYTF. The full variable domain, completed using reference TRBV29-1 and TRBJ1-2, is SAVISQKPSRDICQRGTSLTIQCQVDSQVTMMFWYRQQPGQSLTLIATANQGSEATYESGFVIDKFPISRPNLTFSTLTVSNMSPEDSSIYLCSTPAQGAYGYTFGSGTRLTVV.

This clonotype was seen at least ten times. The chain joins TRBV7-3 to TRBJ2-1; D is undetermined. Germline CDR1 and CDR2: SGHTA and FQGTGA. V lost 2 bases, J lost 1 base, and 9 bases lay in between. The CDR3 covers 15 residues. The CDR3 DNA reads as TGTGCCAGCAGCTTAGGAGACCAATCCTACAATGAGCAGTTCTTC. As protein: CASSLGDQSYNEQFF.

The gene calls are TRBV2 and TRBJ2-1; D is possibly TRBD2 (6 bases). This CDR3 comprises 16 residues. Trimming stripped 7 bases from V and 5 bases from J, with 21 bases between. Per germline, CDR1 SNHLY and CDR2 FYNNEI. The CDR3 protein is CASTAPGLRVHNEQFF. In DNA, the CDR3 is TGTGCCAGCACAGCCCCGGGACTCCGGGTCCACAATGAGCAGTTCTTC.

This chain connects TRBV7-3 to TRBJ2-1; 8 bases are a match to TRBD1. J was trimmed by 6 bases and V by 5 bases; bases with no gene match: 3. Germline V gene sequence: CDR1 SGHTA, CDR2 FQGTGA. The CDR3 sequence is 13 residues long. The CDR3 DNA sequence: TGTGCCAGCAGCGCTACAGGGGGCAATGAGCAGTTCTTC. It yields the protein CASSATGGNEQFF.

A few counts support this clonotype. The rearrangement uses TRBV12-3 or TRBV12-4 and TRBJ2-7, with D unresolved. The CDR3 has 12 residues. Trimming pared 5 bases from V and 4 bases from J, leaving 9 bases between. The CDR3 region is CASSGLGYEQYF. The CDR3 DNA sequence: TGTGCCAGCAGTGGTCTGGGGTACGAGCAGTACTTC.

This chain uses TRBV27 with TRBJ2-7; no reliable D call. The CDR3 has 14 residues. CDR1 and CDR2 from the germline V gene are MNHEY and SMNVEV (reference sequence). The V end was cut by 9 bases, the J end by 0 bases, with 15 bases between. DNA for the CDR3: TGTGCCAGTCGCCCGGCCAGCAACTCCTACGAGCAGTACTTC. It encodes CASRPASNSYEQYF.

The table lists this clonotype with a few counts. The rearrangement uses TRBV11-2 and TRBJ1-1; D is perhaps TRBD1 (5 bases). Trimming stripped 4 bases from V and 1 base from J, with 10 bases between. This CDR3 is 14 amino acids long. Germline V gene sequence: CDR1 SGHAT, CDR2 FQNNGV. Written as DNA, the CDR3 is TGTGCCAGCAGCTCGGGACGGGAGAACACTGAAGCTTTCTTT. It is translated as CASSSGRENTEAFF.

Notes on this clonotype: An end of the junction does not agree with germline; a read error may underlie this. The chain carries TRBV15 and TRBJ2-1, with D perhaps matching TRBD1 or TRBD2 (6 bases each). Germline CDR1 and CDR2: LNHNV and YYDKDF (reference sequence). The CDR3 has 14 residues. CDR3 sequence reads: CATRRGGSYDGQFF. The CDR3 nucleotides are TGTGCCACCAGGAGAGGGGGGAGCTATGATGGGCAGTTCTTC.